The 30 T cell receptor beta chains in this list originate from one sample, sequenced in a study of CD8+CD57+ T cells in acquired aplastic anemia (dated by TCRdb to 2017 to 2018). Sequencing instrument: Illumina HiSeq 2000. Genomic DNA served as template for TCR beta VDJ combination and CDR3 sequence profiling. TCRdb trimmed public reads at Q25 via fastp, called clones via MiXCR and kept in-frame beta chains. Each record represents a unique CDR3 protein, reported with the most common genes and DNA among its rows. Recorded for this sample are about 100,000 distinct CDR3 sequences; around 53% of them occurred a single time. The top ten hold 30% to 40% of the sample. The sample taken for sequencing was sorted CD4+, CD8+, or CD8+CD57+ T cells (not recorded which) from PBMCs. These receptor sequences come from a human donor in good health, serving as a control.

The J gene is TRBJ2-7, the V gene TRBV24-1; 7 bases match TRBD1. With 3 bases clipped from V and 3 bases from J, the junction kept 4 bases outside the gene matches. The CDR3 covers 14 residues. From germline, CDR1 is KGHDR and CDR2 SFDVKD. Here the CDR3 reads CATSDRDSNYEQYF. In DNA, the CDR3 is TGTGCCACCAGTGATCGGGACAGCAACTACGAGCAGTACTTC.

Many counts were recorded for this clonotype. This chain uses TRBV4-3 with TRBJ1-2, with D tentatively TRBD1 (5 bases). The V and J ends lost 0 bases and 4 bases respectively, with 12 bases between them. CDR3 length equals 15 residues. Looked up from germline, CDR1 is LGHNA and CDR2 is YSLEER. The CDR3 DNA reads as TGCGCCAGCAGCCAAGATGGGGCGCTAGTCTATGGCTACACCTTC. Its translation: CASSQDGALVYGYTF.

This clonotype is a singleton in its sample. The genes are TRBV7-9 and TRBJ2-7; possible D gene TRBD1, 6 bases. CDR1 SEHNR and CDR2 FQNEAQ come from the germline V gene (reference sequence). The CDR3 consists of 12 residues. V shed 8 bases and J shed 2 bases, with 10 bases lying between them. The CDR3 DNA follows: TGTGCCAGCTCCGGGACAACCTACGAGCAGTACTTC. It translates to CASSGTTYEQYF.

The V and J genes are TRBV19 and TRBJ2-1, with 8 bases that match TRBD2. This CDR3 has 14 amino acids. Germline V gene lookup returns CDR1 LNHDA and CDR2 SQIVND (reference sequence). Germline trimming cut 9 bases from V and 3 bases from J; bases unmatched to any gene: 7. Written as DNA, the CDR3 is TGTGCCAGCGCGAGCGGGGGCGACTACAATGAGCAGTTCTTC. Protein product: CASASGGDYNEQFF. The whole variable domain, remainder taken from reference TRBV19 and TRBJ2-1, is DGGITQSPKYLFRKEGQNVTLSCEQNLNHDAMYWYRQDPGQGLRLIYYSQIVNDFQKGDIAEGYSVSREKKESFPLTVTSAQKNPTAFYLCASASGGDYNEQFFGPGTRLTVL.

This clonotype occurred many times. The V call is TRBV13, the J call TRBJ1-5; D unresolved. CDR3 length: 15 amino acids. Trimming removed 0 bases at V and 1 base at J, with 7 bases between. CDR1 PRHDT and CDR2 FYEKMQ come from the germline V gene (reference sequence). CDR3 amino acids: CASSLGRGSNQPQHF. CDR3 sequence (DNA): TGTGCCAGCAGCTTAGGCCGAGGGAGCAATCAGCCCCAGCATTTT.

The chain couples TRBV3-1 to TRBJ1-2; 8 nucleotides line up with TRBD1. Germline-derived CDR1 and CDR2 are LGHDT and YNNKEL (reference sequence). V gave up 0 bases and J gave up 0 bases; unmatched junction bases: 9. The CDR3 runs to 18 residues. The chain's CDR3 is CASSQDRGRGRTNYGYTF. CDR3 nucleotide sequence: TGTGCCAGCAGCCAAGATCGGGGCAGGGGGCGGACTAACTATGGCTACACCTTC.

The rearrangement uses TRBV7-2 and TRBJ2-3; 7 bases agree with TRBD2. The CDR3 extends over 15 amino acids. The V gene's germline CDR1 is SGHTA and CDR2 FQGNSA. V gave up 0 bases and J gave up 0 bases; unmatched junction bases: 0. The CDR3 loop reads CASSLARGSTDTQYF. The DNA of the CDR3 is TGTGCCAGCAGCTTAGCGCGGGGGAGCACAGATACGCAGTATTTT.

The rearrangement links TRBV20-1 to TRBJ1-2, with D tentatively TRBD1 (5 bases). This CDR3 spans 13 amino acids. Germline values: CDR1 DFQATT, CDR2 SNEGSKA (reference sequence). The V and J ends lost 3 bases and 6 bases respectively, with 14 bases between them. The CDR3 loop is CSASRAGLDGYTF. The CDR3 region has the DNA TGCAGTGCTAGTCGAGCAGGGCTGGATGGCTACACCTTC.

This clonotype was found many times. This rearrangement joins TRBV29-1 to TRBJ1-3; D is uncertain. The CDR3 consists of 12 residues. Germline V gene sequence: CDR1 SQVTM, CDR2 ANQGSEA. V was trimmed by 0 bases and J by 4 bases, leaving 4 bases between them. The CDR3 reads CSVEDRGNTIYF. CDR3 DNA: TGCAGCGTTGAAGATAGGGGAAACACCATATATTTT.

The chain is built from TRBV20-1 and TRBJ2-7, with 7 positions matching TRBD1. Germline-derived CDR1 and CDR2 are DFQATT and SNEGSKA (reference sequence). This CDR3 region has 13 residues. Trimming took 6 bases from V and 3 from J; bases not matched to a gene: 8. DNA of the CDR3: TGCAGTGCCTTGGAGGCAGGGGGCTACGAGCAGTACTTC. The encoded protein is CSALEAGGYEQYF.

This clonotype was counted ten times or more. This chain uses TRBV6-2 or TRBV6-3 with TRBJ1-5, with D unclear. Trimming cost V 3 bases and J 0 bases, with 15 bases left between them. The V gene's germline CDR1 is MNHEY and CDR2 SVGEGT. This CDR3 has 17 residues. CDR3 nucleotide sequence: TGTGCCAGCAGTTATCTGGAAGGAGTTGATAGCAATCAGCCCCAGCATTTT. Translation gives CASSYLEGVDSNQPQHF.

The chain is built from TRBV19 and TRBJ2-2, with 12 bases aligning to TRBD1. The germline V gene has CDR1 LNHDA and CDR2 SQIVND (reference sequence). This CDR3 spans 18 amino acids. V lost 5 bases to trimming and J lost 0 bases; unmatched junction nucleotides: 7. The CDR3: CASSPGQGAGANTGELFF. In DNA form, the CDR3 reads TGTGCCAGTAGTCCGGGACAGGGGGCCGGGGCGAACACCGGGGAGCTGTTTTTT.

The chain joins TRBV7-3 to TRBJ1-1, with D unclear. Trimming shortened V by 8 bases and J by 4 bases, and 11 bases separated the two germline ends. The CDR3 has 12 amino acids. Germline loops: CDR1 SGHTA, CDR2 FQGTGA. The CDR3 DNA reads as TGTGCCAGCTGGGTTTGCGGCACTGAAGCTTTCTTT. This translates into CASWVCGTEAFF.

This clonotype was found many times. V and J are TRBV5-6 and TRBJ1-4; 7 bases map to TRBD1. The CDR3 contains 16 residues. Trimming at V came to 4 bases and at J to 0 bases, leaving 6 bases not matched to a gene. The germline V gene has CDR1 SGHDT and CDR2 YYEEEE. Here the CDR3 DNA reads TGTGCCAGCAGCCCTGGGACAGCTCCAACTAATGAAAAACTGTTTTTT. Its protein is CASSPGTAPTNEKLFF.

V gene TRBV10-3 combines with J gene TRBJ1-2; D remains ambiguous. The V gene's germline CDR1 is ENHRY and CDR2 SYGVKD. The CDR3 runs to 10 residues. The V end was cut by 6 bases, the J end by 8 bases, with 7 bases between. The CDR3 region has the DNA TGTGCCATCAGCGATGAGGGCTACACCTTC. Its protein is CAISDEGYTF.

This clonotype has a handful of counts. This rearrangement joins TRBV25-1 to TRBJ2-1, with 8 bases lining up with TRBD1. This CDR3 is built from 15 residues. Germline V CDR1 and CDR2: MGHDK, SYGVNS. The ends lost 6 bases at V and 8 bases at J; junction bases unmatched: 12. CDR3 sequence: CASRDRAGGRDEQFF. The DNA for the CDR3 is TGTGCCAGCAGAGATAGGGCAGGGGGCAGGGATGAGCAGTTCTTC. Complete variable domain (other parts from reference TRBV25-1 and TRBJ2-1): EADIYQTPRYLVIGTGKKITLECSQTMGHDKMYWYQQDPGMELHLIHYSYGVNSTEKGDLSSESTVSRIRTEHFPLTLESARPSHTSQYLCASRDRAGGRDEQFFGPGTRLTVL.

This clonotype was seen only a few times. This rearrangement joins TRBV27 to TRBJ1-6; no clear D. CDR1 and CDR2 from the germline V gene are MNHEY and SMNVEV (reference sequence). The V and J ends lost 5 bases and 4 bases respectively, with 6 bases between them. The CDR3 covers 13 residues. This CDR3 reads CASSPAYNSPLHF. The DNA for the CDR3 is TGTGCCAGCAGTCCCGCTTATAATTCACCCCTCCACTTT.

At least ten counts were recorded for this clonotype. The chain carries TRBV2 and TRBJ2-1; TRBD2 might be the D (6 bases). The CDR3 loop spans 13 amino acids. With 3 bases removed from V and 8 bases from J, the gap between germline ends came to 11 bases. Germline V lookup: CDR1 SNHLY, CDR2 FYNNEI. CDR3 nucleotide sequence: TGTGCCAGCAGTGATGGGGGGATCCATGAGCAGTTCTTC. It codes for CASSDGGIHEQFF.

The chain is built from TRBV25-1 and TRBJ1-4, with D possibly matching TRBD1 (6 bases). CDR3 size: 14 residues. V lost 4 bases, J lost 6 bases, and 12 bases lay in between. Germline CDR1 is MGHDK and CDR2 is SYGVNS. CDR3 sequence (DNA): TGTGCCAGCAGTGGGGGGGCAGGGGATGAAAAACTGTTTTTT. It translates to CASSGGAGDEKLFF. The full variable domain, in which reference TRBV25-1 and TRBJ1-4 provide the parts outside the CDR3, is EADIYQTPRYLVIGTGKKITLECSQTMGHDKMYWYQQDPGMELHLIHYSYGVNSTEKGDLSSESTVSRIRTEHFPLTLESARPSHTSQYLCASSGGAGDEKLFFGSGTQLSVL.

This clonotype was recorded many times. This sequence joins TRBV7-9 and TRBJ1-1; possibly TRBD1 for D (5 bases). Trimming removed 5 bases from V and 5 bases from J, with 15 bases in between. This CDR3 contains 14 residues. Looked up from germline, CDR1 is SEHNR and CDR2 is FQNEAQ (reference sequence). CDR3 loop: CASSPRTKVTEAFF. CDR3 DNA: TGTGCCAGCAGCCCCCGGACAAAAGTGACTGAAGCTTTCTTT. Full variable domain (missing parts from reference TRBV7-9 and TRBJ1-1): DTGVSQNPRHKITKRGQNVTFRCDPISEHNRLYWYRQTLGQGPEFLTYFQNEAQLEKSRLLSDRFSAERPKGSFSTLEIQRTEQGDSAMYLCASSPRTKVTEAFFGQGTRLTVV.

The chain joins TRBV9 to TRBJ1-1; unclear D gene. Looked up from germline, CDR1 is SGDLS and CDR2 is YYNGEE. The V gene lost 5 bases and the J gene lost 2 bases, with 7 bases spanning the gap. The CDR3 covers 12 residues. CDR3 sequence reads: CASSQINTEAFF. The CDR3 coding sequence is TGTGCCAGCAGTCAGATTAACACTGAAGCTTTCTTT.

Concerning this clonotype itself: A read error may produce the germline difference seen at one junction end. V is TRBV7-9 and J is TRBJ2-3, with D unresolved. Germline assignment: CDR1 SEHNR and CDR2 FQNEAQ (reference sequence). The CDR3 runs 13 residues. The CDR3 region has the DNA TGCGCCAGCAGCTACGGACCAGCAGATACGCAGTATTTT. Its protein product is CASSYGPADTQYF.

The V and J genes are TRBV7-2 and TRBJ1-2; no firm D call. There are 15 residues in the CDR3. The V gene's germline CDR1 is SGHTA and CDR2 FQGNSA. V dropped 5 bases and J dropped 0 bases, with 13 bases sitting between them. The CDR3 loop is CASSNSGLANYGYTF. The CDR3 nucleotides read TGTGCCAGCAGCAACTCAGGATTAGCTAACTATGGCTACACCTTC.

For the CDR3, the DNA is TGTGCCAGCAGTGACGGGACAGATTCTGGAGAGCAGTACTTC. Its translation: CASSDGTDSGEQYF. This chain joins TRBV25-1 and TRBJ2-7; 7 bases match TRBD1. CDR3 length: 14 amino acids. Germline V gives CDR1 MGHDK, CDR2 SYGVNS. V trimming: 3 bases; J trimming: 7 bases; junction bases outside the gene matches: 9.

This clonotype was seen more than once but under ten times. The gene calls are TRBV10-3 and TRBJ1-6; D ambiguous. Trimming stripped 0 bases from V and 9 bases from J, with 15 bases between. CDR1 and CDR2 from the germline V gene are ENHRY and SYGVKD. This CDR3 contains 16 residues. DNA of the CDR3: TGTGCCATCAGTGAGTCGACTCGGGTTTCAGGTTCACCCCTCCACTTT. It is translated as CAISESTRVSGSPLHF.

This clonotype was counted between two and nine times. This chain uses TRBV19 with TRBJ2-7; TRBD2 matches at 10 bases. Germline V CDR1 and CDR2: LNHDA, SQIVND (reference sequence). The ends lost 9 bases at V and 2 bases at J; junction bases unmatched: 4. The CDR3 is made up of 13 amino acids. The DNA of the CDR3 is TGTGCCAGCAGACTAGCGGGTACCTACGAGCAGTACTTC. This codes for CASRLAGTYEQYF.

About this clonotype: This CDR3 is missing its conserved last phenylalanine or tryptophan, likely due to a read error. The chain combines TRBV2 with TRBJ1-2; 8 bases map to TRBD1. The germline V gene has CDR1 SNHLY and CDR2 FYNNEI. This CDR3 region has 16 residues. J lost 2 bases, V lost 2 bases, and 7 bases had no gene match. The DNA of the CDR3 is TGTGCCAGCAGTGAATGGCCCGGGACAGGCAACTATGGCTACACCCTC. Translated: CASSEWPGTGNYGYTL.

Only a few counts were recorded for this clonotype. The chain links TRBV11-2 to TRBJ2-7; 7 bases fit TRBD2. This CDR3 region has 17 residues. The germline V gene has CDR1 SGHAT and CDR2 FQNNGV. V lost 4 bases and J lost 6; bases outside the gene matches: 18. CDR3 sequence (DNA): TGTGCCAGCAGCTATCGTCGGGACTACAACCCACCCTCCGAGCAGTACTTC. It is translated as CASSYRRDYNPPSEQYF.

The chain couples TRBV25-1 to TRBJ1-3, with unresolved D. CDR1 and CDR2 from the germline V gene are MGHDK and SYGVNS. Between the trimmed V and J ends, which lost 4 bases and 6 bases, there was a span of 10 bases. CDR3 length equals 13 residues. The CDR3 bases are TGTGCCAGCAGTGGGGGATCCGAAAACACCATATATTTT. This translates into CASSGGSENTIYF.

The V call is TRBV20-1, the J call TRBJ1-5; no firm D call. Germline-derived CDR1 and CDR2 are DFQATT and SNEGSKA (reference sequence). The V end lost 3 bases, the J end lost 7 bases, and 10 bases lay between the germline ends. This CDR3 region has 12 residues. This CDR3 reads CSAREGKQPQHF. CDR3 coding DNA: TGCAGTGCTAGGGAAGGGAAACAGCCCCAGCATTTT.